This T cell receptor beta chain was sequenced in a study of control samples from healthy donors and cancer patients. The method was immunoSEQ multiplex PCR; TCRdb's version includes in-frame clones alone and lacks a portion of them. This table holds 100,000 to 150,000 clones, over 75% found once. The V end lost 7 bases, the J end lost 4 bases, and 19 bases lay between the germline ends. The CDR3 spans 15 residues. The V gene's germline CDR1 is SGHTA and CDR2 FQGNSA. The chain uses TRBV7-2 and TRBJ1-1, with no clear D. The origin of this receptor is a man in his 60s in good health. The specimen was blood. CDR3 coding DNA: TGTGCCAGCACCTTCATCTGGGCGCGGGGCACTGAAGCTTTCTTT. This codes for CASTFIWARGTEAFF.